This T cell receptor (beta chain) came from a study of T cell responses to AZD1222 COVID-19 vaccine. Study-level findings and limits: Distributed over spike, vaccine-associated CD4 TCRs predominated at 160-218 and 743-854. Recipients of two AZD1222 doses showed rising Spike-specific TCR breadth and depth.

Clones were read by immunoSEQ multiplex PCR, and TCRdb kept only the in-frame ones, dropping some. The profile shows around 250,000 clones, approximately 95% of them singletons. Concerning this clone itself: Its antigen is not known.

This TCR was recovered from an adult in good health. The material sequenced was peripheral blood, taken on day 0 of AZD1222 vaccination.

CDR3 region: CASSSHYEQYF. The DNA of the CDR3 is TGTGCCAGCAGTTCACACTACGAGCAGTACTTC. This chain links TRBV28 with TRBJ2-7; D is uncertain. The CDR3 is 11 amino acids. From germline, CDR1 is MDHEN and CDR2 SYDVKM. V lost 4 bases to trimming and J lost 3 bases, with 4 bases between them.